The 29 T cell receptor beta chains below were found in one sample sequenced in a study of cytomegalovirus exposure and HLA in healthy donors. The primer mix had 60 Vbeta and 13 Jbeta primers. The method was immunoSEQ multiplex PCR; TCRdb's version includes in-frame clones alone and lacks a portion of them. This table holds over 120,000 clones. Sequencing input: PBMCs. The receptors come from a male donor in good health and CMV-seronegative.

The V call is TRBV4-3, the J call TRBJ2-3; 12 nucleotides match TRBD1. CDR1 is LGHNA, CDR2 YSLEER, per germline. The CDR3 spans 16 residues. Germline trimming cut 1 base from V and 6 bases from J; bases unmatched to any gene: 5. The CDR3 reads CASSQGDRGRRDTQYF. Written as DNA, the CDR3 is TGCGCCAGCAGCCAAGGGGACAGGGGGCGTAGGGATACGCAGTATTTT.

The rearrangement links TRBV29-1 to TRBJ1-2; TRBD1 agrees at 8 bases. CDR1 and CDR2 (germline): SQVTM, ANQGSEA. The CDR3 totals 13 residues. With 4 bases clipped from V and 4 bases from J, the junction kept 5 bases outside the gene matches. CDR3 loop: CSVVGTGTYGYTF. As DNA, the CDR3 is TGCAGCGTTGTTGGGACAGGCACCTATGGCTACACCTTC.

V usage is TRBV6-6 and J usage is TRBJ1-6; TRBD1 is a possible D gene (5 bases). The CDR3 length is 14 residues. Germline CDR1 reads MNHNY; CDR2 reads SVGAGI (reference sequence). The V end lost 0 bases, the J end lost 10 bases, and 10 bases lay between the germline ends. The CDR3 nucleotides read TGTGCCAGCAGTTACTCGGCAGGGTTGTCACCCCTCCACTTT. This translates into CASSYSAGLSPLHF.

The chain is built from TRBV7-9 and TRBJ2-3; 10 bases match TRBD2. The V gene end was trimmed by 4 bases and the J gene end by 4 bases; junction bases not matched to a gene: 5. Germline values: CDR1 SEHNR, CDR2 FQNEAQ (reference sequence). The CDR3 length is 15 residues. The CDR3 DNA is TGTGCCAGCAGCTCCCCCGGGACTAGCGCAGATACGCAGTATTTT. Translated, it gives CASSSPGTSADTQYF. The entire variable domain, with the rest obtained from reference TRBV7-9 and TRBJ2-3, is as follows: DTGVSQNPRHKITKRGQNVTFRCDPISEHNRLYWYRQTLGQGPEFLTYFQNEAQLEKSRLLSDRFSAERPKGSFSTLEIQRTEQGDSAMYLCASSSPGTSADTQYFGPGTRLTVL.

The rearrangement joins TRBV30 to TRBJ2-1, with D perhaps matching TRBD1 (6 bases). The V end lost 5 bases, the J end lost 2 bases, and 19 bases lay between the germline ends. The CDR3 contains 16 residues. Germline V gene lookup returns CDR1 GTSNPN and CDR2 SVGIG (reference sequence). CDR3: CAWSLGAAPTYNEQFF. The CDR3 DNA is TGTGCCTGGTCCCTGGGGGCGGCGCCAACCTACAATGAGCAGTTCTTC.

The gene calls are TRBV18 and TRBJ1-3; the D is unclear. Germline CDR1 reads KGHSH; CDR2 reads LQKENI. V gave up 3 bases and J gave up 4 bases, with 16 bases separating them. This CDR3 comprises 16 residues. For the CDR3, the DNA is TGTGCCAGCTCACCGTCAGACACGTTTCTGGGAAACACCATATATTTT. Residues: CASSPSDTFLGNTIYF.

The CDR3 region is CASQQGAYNSPLHF. The CDR3 DNA reads as TGTGCATCCCAACAGGGGGCCTATAATTCACCCCTCCACTTT. The chain uses TRBV30 and TRBJ1-6; 8 bases are shared with TRBD1. CDR3 length equals 14 residues. CDR1 GTSNPN and CDR2 SVGIG come from the germline V gene (reference sequence).

This chain links TRBV30 with TRBJ2-5; 15 bases fit TRBD2. The CDR3 has 15 amino acids. V lost 0 bases, J lost 5 bases, and 1 base stayed unmatched. Per the germline V gene, CDR1 is GTSNPN and CDR2 is SVGIG (reference sequence). The CDR3 here is CAWSVGLAGGETQYF. The CDR3 DNA is TGTGCCTGGAGTGTTGGACTAGCGGGGGGGGAGACCCAGTACTTC. Together with reference TRBV30 and TRBJ2-5, the CDR3 gives the full variable domain: SQTIHQWPATLVQPVGSPLSLECTVEGTSNPNLYWYRQAAGRGLQLLFYSVGIGQISSEVPQNLSASRPQDRQFILSSKKLLLSDSGFYLCAWSVGLAGGETQYFGPGTRLLVL.

The chain uses TRBV4-2 and TRBJ1-2, with 7 bases aligning to TRBD1. The germline CDR1 and CDR2 sequences are LGHNA and YNFKEQ. V was pared by 0 bases and J by 7 bases, with 11 bases of the junction left unmatched. This CDR3 contains 16 residues. CDR3 sequence: CASSQDSRSQGGGYTF. The CDR3 coding sequence is TGTGCCAGCAGCCAAGATAGTCGATCCCAGGGGGGTGGCTACACCTTC.

The chain couples TRBV28 to TRBJ2-1; possible D gene TRBD1, 6 bases. V was cut by 6 bases and J by 4 bases, with 10 bases left in between. The germline gives CDR1 MDHEN, CDR2 SYDVKM. The length of the CDR3 is 13 residues. In nucleotides, the CDR3 is TGTGCCAGCAGCCGGACAGTGTACAATGAGCAGTTCTTC. Its protein product is CASSRTVYNEQFF.

The J gene is TRBJ2-2, the V gene TRBV29-1; 7 bases match TRBD1. CDR3 size: 13 residues. Germline V gives CDR1 SQVTM, CDR2 ANQGSEA. V was pared by 7 bases and J by 5 bases, with 7 bases of the junction left unmatched. The CDR3 sequence: CSARQGGTGELFF. The CDR3 DNA reads as TGCAGCGCCAGACAGGGTGGGACCGGGGAGCTGTTTTTT.

The genes are TRBV5-8 and TRBJ1-1; TRBD1 is a possible D gene (6 bases). Trimming removed 4 bases from V and 4 bases from J, with 17 bases in between. Germline values: CDR1 SGHTS, CDR2 YDEGEE. The CDR3 runs to 15 residues. The CDR3 DNA reads as TGTGCCAGCAGCCCCCAAGGGGGGGCGATCACTGAAGCTTTCTTT. It specifies CASSPQGGAITEAFF.

J is TRBJ2-2 and V is TRBV18, with 7 positions matching TRBD1. The V gene end was trimmed by 8 bases and the J gene end by 4 bases; junction bases not matched to a gene: 4. The CDR3 spans 13 residues. Germline CDR1 and CDR2: KGHSH and LQKENI. This CDR3 reads CASHTGVTGELFF. The DNA for the CDR3 is TGTGCCAGCCATACAGGGGTCACCGGGGAGCTGTTTTTT.

This sequence joins TRBV7-9 and TRBJ2-1; the D is unclear. Germline V gene sequence: CDR1 SEHNR, CDR2 FQNEAQ (reference sequence). The CDR3 extends over 15 amino acids. The V end lost 5 bases, the J end lost 0 bases, and 11 bases lay between the germline ends. CDR3 DNA: TGTGCCAGCAGCCCAAGGTGGAGCTCCTACAATGAGCAGTTCTTC. It is translated as CASSPRWSSYNEQFF.

J is TRBJ1-5 and V is TRBV15; TRBD1 matches 7 bases. CDR1 is LNHNV, CDR2 YYDKDF, per germline (reference sequence). The CDR3 loop spans 16 amino acids. V shed 3 bases and J 3 bases; nucleotides not matched to a gene: 8. The CDR3 DNA reads as TGTGCCACCAGCAGGCCTCGACAGGGAGCCAATCAGCCCCAGCATTTT. As protein: CATSRPRQGANQPQHF. Full variable domain (outside the CDR3, taken from reference TRBV15 and TRBJ1-5): DAMVIQNPRYQVTQFGKPVTLSCSQTLNHNVMYWYQQKSSQAPKLLFHYYDKDFNNEADTPDNFQSRRPNTSFCFLDIRSPGLGDTAMYLCATSRPRQGANQPQHFGDGTRLSIL.

This chain joins TRBV6-5 and TRBJ2-2; TRBD1 might be the D (5 bases). Germline V CDR1 and CDR2: MNHEY, SVGAGI. The CDR3 has 12 residues. V gave up 4 bases and J gave up 6 bases, with 6 bases separating them. The CDR3: CASSSGSGELFF. The CDR3 nucleotides read TGTGCCAGCAGTTCAGGGTCCGGGGAGCTGTTTTTT.

This chain joins TRBV5-1 and TRBJ2-1; 10 nucleotides match TRBD2. Germline V gene lookup returns CDR1 SGHRS and CDR2 YFSETQ. This CDR3 spans 16 amino acids. J gave up 8 bases and V 1 base, and 9 bases lay outside the gene matches. The CDR3 DNA sequence: TGCGCCAGCAGCTTGCTTAGCGGGAGGCGAGGCGATGAGCAGTTCTTC. Translation: CASSLLSGRRGDEQFF.

The genes are TRBV7-9 and TRBJ2-7, with 9 bases matching TRBD1. Germline V lookup: CDR1 SEHNR, CDR2 FQNEAQ (reference sequence). The CDR3 extends over 18 amino acids. Trimming at V came to 6 bases and at J to 5 bases, leaving 20 bases not matched to a gene. CDR3 residues: CASRTTPNRDREMHEQYF. For the CDR3, the DNA is TGTGCCAGCAGGACAACGCCCAACCGGGACAGGGAAATGCACGAGCAGTACTTC.

This sequence joins TRBV5-8 and TRBJ1-2; D is perhaps TRBD1 (5 bases). V was trimmed by 6 bases and J by 3 bases, leaving 15 bases between them. The CDR3 has 14 residues. Germline V gene data show CDR1 as SGHTS and CDR2 as YDEGEE. The CDR3 loop reads CASTLRGIDYGYTF. CDR3 DNA: TGTGCCAGCACCCTAAGGGGTATTGACTATGGCTACACCTTC.

This chain links TRBV28 with TRBJ1-4; D perhaps matches TRBD1 (5 bases). Deletions cut 6 bases from V and 0 bases from J, with 14 bases between. The CDR3 has 16 amino acids. Per germline, CDR1 MDHEN and CDR2 SYDVKM. CDR3: CASSQLGGATNEKLFF. CDR3 bases: TGTGCCAGCAGCCAGTTGGGGGGGGCAACTAATGAAAAACTGTTTTTT.

The V gene is TRBV9, the J gene TRBJ2-3; D unclear. The CDR3 runs 13 residues. V lost 0 bases, J lost 2 bases, and 4 bases lay in between. Per the germline V gene, CDR1 is SGDLS and CDR2 is YYNGEE. In DNA, the CDR3 is TGTGCCAGCAGCGTAGCTTACACAGATACGCAGTATTTT. It is translated as CASSVAYTDTQYF. Full variable domain (outside the CDR3, taken from reference TRBV9 and TRBJ2-3): DSGVTQTPKHLITATGQRVTLRCSPRSGDLSVYWYQQSLDQGLQFLIQYYNGEERAKGNILERFSAQQFPDLHSELNLSSLELGDSALYFCASSVAYTDTQYFGPGTRLTVL.

The rearrangement joins TRBV27 to TRBJ1-2, with unresolved D. The CDR3 covers 13 residues. CDR1 MNHEY and CDR2 SMNVEV come from the germline V gene (reference sequence). V gave up 6 bases and J gave up 0 bases, with 8 bases separating them. CDR3 bases: TGTGCCAGCAGCTCCTTCCCTAACTATGGCTACACCTTC. Protein sequence: CASSSFPNYGYTF.

As concerns this clone: Sequence at one end of the junction differs from germline and may be a read error. This sequence joins TRBV7-7 and TRBJ1-1; no firm D call. The CDR3 covers 14 residues. Germline-derived CDR1 and CDR2 are SSHAT and FNYEAQ (reference sequence). The CDR3 DNA follows: TGTGCTAGCAGCCTAACCCCTAGAAGCACTGAAGCTTTCTTT. It translates to CASSLTPRSTEAFF.

The chain carries TRBV5-1 and TRBJ1-5, with D maybe TRBD1 (5 bases). This CDR3 comprises 15 residues. In germline, CDR1 is SGHRS, CDR2 YFSETQ. The V end lost 4 bases, the J end lost 3 bases, and 14 bases lay between the germline ends. The DNA of the CDR3 is TGCGCCAGCAGCCTCGGGACTCAACTCAATCAGCCCCAGCATTTT. This sequence encodes CASSLGTQLNQPQHF. Drawing the rest from reference TRBV5-1 and TRBJ1-5, the complete variable domain is KAGVTQTPRYLIKTRGQQVTLSCSPISGHRSVSWYQQTPGQGLQFLFEYFSETQRNKGNFPGRFSGRQFSNSRSEMNVSTLELGDSALYLCASSLGTQLNQPQHFGDGTRLSIL.

V and J are TRBV5-6 and TRBJ2-3; 9 bases are a match to TRBD2. J lost 1 base, V lost 0 bases, and 3 bases had no gene match. This CDR3 is built from 16 residues. Germline-derived CDR1 and CDR2 are SGHDT and YYEEEE. This CDR3 reads CASSLGSGSRTDTQYF. Written as DNA, the CDR3 is TGTGCCAGCAGCTTGGGTAGCGGGAGCCGCACAGATACGCAGTATTTT.

The chain uses TRBV6-5 and TRBJ2-5; unclear D gene. The CDR3 contains 11 residues. Germline V gives CDR1 MNHEY, CDR2 SVGAGI. The V and J ends lost 4 bases and 7 bases respectively, with 7 bases between them. The CDR3 is CASSWYGTQYF. The CDR3 coding sequence is TGTGCCAGCAGTTGGTACGGGACCCAGTACTTC.

This chain connects TRBV5-1 to TRBJ2-7; TRBD1 aligns across 11 bases. The V gene's germline CDR1 is SGHRS and CDR2 YFSETQ. Trimming at V came to 4 bases and at J to 3 bases, leaving 3 bases not matched to a gene. This CDR3 has 14 residues. CDR3 loop: CASSGQGALYEQYF. CDR3 sequence (DNA): TGCGCCAGCAGCGGACAGGGGGCCCTCTACGAGCAGTACTTC.

This chain's CDR3 is CASSSPGTATDTQYF. The CDR3 DNA reads TGTGCCAGTAGTTCCCCCGGGACAGCCACAGATACGCAGTATTTT. The chain carries TRBV19 and TRBJ2-3; TRBD1 matches at 7 bases. This CDR3 is built from 15 residues. V gave up 5 bases and J gave up 2 bases; unmatched junction bases: 7. Germline values: CDR1 LNHDA, CDR2 SQIVND (reference sequence).

The V gene is TRBV6-5, the J gene TRBJ1-1; D unclear. The CDR3 is 14 residues long. The ends were cut back, 6 bases at V and 3 bases at J, with 14 bases in the middle. CDR1 MNHEY and CDR2 SVGAGI come from the germline V gene. The DNA of the CDR3 is TGTGCCAGCAGGGGTAGATTCCAGGACACTGAAGCTTTCTTT. As protein: CASRGRFQDTEAFF.